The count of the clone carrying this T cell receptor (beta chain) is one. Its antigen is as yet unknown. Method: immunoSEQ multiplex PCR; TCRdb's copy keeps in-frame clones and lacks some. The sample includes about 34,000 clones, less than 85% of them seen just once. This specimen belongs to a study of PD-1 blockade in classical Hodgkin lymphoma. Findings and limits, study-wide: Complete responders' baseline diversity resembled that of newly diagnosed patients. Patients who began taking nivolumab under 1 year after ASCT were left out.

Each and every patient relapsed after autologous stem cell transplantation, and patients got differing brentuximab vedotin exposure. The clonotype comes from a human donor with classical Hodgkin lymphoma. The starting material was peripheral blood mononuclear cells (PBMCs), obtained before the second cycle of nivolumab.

This chain's CDR3 is CASSFSGGPSSYEQYF. The CDR3 DNA reads TGTGCCAGCAGCTTTAGCGGGGGCCCGAGCTCCTACGAGCAGTACTTC. This chain joins TRBV7-2 and TRBJ2-7; the match to TRBD2 covers 9 bases. Germline V gene data show CDR1 as SGHTA and CDR2 as FQGNSA. The V segment lost 3 bases and the J segment 0 bases; nucleotides outside the gene matches: 6. The CDR3 runs 16 residues.